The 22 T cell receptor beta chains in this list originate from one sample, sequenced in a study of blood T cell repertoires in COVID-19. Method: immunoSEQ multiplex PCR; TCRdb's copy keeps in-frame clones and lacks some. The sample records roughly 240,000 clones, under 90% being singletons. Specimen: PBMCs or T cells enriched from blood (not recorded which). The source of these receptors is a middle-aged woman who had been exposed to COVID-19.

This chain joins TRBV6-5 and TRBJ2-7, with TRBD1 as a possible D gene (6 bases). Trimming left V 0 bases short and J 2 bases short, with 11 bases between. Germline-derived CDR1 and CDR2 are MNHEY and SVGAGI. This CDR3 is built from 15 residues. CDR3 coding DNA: TGTGCCAGCAGTTACTCTCGCCAGGGGCCCTACGAGCAGTACTTC. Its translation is CASSYSRQGPYEQYF.

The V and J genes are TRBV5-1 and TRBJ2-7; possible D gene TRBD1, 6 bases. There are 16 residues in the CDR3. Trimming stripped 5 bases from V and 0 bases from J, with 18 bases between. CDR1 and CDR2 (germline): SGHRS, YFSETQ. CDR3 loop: CASRPNDRLSSYEQYF. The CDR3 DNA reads TGCGCCAGCAGACCTAACGACAGGCTAAGCTCCTACGAGCAGTACTTC.

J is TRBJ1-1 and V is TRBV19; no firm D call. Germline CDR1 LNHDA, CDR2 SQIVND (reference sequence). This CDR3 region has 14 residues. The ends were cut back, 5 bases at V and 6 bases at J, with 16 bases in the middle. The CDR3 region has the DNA TGTGCCAGTAGTTCCCCCCCTGAACGGGCTGAAGCTTTCTTT. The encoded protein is CASSSPPERAEAFF.

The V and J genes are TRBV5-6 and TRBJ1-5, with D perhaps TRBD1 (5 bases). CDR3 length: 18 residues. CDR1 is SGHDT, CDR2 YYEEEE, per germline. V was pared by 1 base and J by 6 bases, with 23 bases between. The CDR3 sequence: CASSLWGGAQPVGQPQHF. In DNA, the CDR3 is TGTGCCAGCAGCTTGTGGGGCGGGGCCCAACCTGTAGGTCAGCCCCAGCATTTT.

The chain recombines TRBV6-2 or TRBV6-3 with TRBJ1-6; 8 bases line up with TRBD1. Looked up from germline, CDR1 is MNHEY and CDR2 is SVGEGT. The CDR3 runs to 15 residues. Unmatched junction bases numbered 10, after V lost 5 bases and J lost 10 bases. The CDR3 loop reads CASSTRAGGMSPLHF. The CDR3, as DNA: TGTGCCAGCAGTACCCGGGCAGGGGGCATGTCACCCCTCCACTTT.

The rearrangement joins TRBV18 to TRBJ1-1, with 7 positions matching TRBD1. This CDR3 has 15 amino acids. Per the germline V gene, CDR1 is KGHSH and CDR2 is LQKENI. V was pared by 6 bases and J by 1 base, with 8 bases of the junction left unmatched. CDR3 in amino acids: CASSTAGTENTEAFF. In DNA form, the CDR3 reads TGTGCCAGCTCGACCGCCGGGACAGAGAACACTGAAGCTTTCTTT.

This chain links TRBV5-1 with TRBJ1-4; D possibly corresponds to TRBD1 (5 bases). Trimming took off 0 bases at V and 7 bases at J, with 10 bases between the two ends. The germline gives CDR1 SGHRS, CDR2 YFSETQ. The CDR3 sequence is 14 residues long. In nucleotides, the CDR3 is TGCGCCAGCAGCTTGGGGGGCATTGGTGAAAAACTGTTTTTT. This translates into CASSLGGIGEKLFF.

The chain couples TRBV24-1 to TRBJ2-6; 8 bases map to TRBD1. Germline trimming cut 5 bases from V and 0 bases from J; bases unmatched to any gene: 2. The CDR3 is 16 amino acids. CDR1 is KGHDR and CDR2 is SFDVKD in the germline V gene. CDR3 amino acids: CATSAGGRSGANVLTF. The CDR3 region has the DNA TGTGCCACCAGTGCAGGGGGCCGCTCTGGGGCCAACGTCCTGACTTTC.

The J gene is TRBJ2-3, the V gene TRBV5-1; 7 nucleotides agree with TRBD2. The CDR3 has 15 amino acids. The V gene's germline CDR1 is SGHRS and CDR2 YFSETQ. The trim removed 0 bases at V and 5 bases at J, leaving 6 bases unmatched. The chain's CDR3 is CASSLAGGIEDTQYF. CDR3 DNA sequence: TGCGCCAGCAGCTTGGCGGGGGGAATAGAAGATACGCAGTATTTT.

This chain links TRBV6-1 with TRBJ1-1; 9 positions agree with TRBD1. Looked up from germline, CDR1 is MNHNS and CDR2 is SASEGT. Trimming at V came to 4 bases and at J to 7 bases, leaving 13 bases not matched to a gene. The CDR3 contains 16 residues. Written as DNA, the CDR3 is TGTGCCAGCAGTGCGTCCGGGACAGGGTATTCCCATGAAGCTTTCTTT. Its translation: CASSASGTGYSHEAFF.

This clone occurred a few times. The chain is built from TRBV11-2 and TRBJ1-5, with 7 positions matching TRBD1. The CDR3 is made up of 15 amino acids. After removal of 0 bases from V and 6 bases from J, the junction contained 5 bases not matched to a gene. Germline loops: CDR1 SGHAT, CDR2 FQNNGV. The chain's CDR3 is CASSLDQGGGQPQHF. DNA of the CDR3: TGTGCCAGCAGCTTAGATCAGGGGGGTGGTCAGCCCCAGCATTTT.

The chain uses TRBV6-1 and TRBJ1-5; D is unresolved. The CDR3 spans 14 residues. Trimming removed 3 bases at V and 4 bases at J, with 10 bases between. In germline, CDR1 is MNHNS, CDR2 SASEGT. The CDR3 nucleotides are TGTGCCAGCAGTGAGAGGGAGGCGAATCAGCCCCAGCATTTT. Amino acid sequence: CASSEREANQPQHF.

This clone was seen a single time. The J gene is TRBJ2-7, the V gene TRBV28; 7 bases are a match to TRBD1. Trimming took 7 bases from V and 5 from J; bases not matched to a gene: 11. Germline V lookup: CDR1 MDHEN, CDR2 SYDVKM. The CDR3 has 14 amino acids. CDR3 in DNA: TGTGCCAGCACCCCTTCGGACAGGACAGACGAGCAGTACTTC. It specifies CASTPSDRTDEQYF.

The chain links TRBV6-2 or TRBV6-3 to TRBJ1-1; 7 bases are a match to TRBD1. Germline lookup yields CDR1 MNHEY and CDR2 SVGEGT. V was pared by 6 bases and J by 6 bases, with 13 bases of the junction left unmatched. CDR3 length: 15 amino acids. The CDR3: CASSRHNRGRAEAFF. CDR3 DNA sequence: TGTGCCAGCAGCCGTCATAACAGGGGACGGGCTGAAGCTTTCTTT.

This CDR3 is CAISRTSGGIYNEQFF. CDR3 nucleotides: TGTGCCATCAGTCGTACGAGCGGGGGTATATACAATGAGCAGTTCTTC. The gene calls are TRBV10-3 and TRBJ2-1, with 8 bases lining up with TRBD2. Germline trimming cut 5 bases from V and 4 bases from J; bases unmatched to any gene: 10. The CDR3 has 16 amino acids. Germline loops: CDR1 ENHRY, CDR2 SYGVKD.

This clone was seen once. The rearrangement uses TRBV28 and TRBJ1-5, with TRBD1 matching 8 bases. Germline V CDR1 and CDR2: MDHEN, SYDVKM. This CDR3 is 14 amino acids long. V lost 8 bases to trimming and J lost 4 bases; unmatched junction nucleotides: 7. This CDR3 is CASAGGQVNQPQHF. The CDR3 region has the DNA TGTGCCAGCGCAGGGGGACAGGTGAATCAGCCCCAGCATTTT.

CDR3 sequence reads: CASTHRGGGDQPQHF. The CDR3 region has the DNA TGTGCCAGTACCCATAGGGGAGGTGGGGATCAGCCCCAGCATTTT. The chain combines TRBV19 with TRBJ1-5; TRBD1 might be the D (5 bases). Germline-derived CDR1 and CDR2 are LNHDA and SQIVND (reference sequence). This CDR3 comprises 15 residues. V dropped 7 bases and J dropped 5 bases, with 18 bases sitting between them. Based on the CDR3 plus reference TRBV19 and TRBJ1-5, the full variable domain is DGGITQSPKYLFRKEGQNVTLSCEQNLNHDAMYWYRQDPGQGLRLIYYSQIVNDFQKGDIAEGYSVSREKKESFPLTVTSAQKNPTAFYLCASTHRGGGDQPQHFGDGTRLSIL.

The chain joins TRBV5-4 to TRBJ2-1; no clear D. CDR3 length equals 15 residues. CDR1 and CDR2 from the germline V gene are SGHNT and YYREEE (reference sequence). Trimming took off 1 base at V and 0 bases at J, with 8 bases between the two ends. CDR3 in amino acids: CASSLTHYSYNEQFF. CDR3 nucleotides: TGTGCCAGCAGCTTGACCCACTACTCCTACAATGAGCAGTTCTTC.

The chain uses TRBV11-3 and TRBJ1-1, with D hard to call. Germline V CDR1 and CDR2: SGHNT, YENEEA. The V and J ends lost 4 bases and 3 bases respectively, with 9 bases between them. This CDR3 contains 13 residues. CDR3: CASSSRHDTEAFF. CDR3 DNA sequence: TGTGCCAGCAGCTCAAGACACGACACTGAAGCTTTCTTT.

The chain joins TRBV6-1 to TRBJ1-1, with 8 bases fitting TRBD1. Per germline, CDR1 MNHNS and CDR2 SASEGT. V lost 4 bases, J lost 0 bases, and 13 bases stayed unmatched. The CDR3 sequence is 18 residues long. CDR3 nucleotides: TGTGCCAGCAGTGGCCCTAGAAACCAGGGGGCGCTGAACACTGAAGCTTTCTTT. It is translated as CASSGPRNQGALNTEAFF.

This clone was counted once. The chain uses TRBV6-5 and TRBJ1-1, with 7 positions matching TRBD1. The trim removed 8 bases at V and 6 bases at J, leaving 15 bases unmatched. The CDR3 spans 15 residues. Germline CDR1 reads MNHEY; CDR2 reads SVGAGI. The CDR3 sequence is CASGKSVGGIAEAFF. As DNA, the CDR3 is TGTGCCAGCGGAAAATCCGTAGGGGGCATAGCTGAAGCTTTCTTT.

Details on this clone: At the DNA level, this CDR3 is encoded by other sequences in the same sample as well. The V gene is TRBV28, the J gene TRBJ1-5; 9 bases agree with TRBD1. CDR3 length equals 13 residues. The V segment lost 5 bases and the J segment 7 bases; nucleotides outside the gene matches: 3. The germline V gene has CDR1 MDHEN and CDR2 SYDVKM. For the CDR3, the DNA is TGTGCCAGCAGTCCCACAGGGGGCCAGCCCCAGCATTTT. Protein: CASSPTGGQPQHF.